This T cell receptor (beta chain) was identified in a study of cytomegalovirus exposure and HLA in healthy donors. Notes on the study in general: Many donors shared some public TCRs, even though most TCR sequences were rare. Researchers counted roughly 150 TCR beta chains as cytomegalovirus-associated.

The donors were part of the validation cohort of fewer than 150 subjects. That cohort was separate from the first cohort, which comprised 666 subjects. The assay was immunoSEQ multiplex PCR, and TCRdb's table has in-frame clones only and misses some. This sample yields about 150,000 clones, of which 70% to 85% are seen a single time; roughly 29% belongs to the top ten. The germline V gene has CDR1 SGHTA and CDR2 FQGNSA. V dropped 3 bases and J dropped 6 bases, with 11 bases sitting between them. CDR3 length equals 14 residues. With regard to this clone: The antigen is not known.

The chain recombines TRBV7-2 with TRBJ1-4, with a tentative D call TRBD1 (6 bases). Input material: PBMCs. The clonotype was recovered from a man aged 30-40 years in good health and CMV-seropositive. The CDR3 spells CASSFRGPDEKLFF. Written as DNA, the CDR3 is TGTGCCAGCAGCTTCAGGGGTCCAGATGAAAAACTGTTTTTT.